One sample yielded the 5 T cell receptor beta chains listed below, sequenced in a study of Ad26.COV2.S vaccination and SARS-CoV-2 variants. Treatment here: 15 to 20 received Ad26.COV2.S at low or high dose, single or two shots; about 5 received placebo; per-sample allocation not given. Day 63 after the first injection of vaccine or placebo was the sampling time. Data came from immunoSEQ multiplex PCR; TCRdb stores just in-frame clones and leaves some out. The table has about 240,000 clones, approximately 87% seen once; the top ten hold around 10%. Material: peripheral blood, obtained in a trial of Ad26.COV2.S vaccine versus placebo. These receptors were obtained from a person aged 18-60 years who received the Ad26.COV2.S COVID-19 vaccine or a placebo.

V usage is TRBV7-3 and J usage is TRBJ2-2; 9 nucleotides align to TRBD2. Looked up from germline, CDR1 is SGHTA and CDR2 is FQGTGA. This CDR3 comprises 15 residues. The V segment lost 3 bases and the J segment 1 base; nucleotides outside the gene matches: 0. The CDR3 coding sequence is TGTGCCAGCAGCTTTAGCGGGGGGAACACCGGGGAGCTGTTTTTT. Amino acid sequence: CASSFSGGNTGELFF.

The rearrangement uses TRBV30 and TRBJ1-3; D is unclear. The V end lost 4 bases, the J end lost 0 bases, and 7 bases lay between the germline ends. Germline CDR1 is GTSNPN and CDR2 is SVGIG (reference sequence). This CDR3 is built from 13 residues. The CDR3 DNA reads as TGTGCCTGGATAGGCCTCTCTGGAAACACCATATATTTT. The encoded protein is CAWIGLSGNTIYF. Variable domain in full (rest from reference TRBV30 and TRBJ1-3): SQTIHQWPATLVQPVGSPLSLECTVEGTSNPNLYWYRQAAGRGLQLLFYSVGIGQISSEVPQNLSASRPQDRQFILSSKKLLLSDSGFYLCAWIGLSGNTIYFGEGSWLTVV.

CDR3 nucleotides: TGTGCCAGTAGGGCGGACAGTGCGACAGATACGCAGTATTTT. It yields the protein CASRADSATDTQYF. The chain is built from TRBV19 and TRBJ2-3; the D gene is possibly TRBD1 (6 bases). V shed 6 bases and J shed 3 bases, with 13 bases lying between them. The CDR3 has 14 residues. Germline V lookup: CDR1 LNHDA, CDR2 SQIVND (reference sequence).

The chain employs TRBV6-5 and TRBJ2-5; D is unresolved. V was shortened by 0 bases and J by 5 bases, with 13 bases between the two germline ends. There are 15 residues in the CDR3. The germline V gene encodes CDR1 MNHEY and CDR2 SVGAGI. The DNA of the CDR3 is TGTGCCAGCAGTTACTCAGTAGGTGGGCCTGAGACCCAGTACTTC. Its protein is CASSYSVGGPETQYF.

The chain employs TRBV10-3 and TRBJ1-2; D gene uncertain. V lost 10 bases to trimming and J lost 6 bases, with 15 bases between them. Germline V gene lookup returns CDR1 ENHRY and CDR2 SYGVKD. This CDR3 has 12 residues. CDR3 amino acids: CATTRTGDGYTF. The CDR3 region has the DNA TGTGCCACGACCCGGACTGGCGATGGCTACACCTTC.